This note documents a single T cell receptor (beta chain) sequence. The source of the sample is a study of regulatory T cells in long-lasting Graves disease. Stated time point: newly diagnosed GD, antithyroid drugs for less than 3 months. RNA from PBMCs was the source of the TCR library. Both iRepertoire HTBI primers and Arm-PCR of CDR3 regions were used to build the TCR beta libraries. Using its own MiXCR run on the multiplex PCR reads, TCRdb lists one record per CDR3 protein. The table shows about 620,000 distinct CDR3 sequences, with 15% to 20% occurring only once. These sequences were also reported in another study, on T cells in Graves' hyperthyroidism and ophthalmopathy. This second study says: HTBI primers were the set used in a first-round RT-PCR of the TCR CDR3.

This TCR was sampled from a woman aged 30 to 39 with Graves disease. This sample comprised peripheral blood mononuclear cells (PBMCs), obtained at new diagnosis, from a patient treated with antithyroid drugs.

In DNA, the CDR3 is TGTGCCAGCACGAGAGCTAGTAATGAAAAACTGTTTTTT. The encoded protein is CASTRASNEKLFF. The rearrangement links TRBV6-1 to TRBJ1-4, with D hard to call. CDR3 size: 13 residues. V gave up 7 bases and J gave up 4 bases, with 10 bases separating them. The germline V gene has CDR1 MNHNS and CDR2 SASEGT.